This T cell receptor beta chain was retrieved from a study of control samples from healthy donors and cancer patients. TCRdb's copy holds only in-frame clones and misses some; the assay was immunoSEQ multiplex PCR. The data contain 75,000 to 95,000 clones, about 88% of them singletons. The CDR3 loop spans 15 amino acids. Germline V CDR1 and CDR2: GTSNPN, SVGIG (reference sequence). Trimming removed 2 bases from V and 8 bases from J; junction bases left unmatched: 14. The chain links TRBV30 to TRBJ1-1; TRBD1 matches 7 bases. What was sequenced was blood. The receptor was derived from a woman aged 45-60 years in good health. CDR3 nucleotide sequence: TGTGCCTGGAGTAAATCCTCCGCCGGGACAGAAGAAGCTTTCTTT. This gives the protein CAWSKSSAGTEEAFF.